The 11 T cell receptor beta chains listed next were all sequenced from one sample in a study of read filtering for tumor transcriptome and immune sequencing. The library was built from approximately 400 ng RNA with molecular barcoded adaptors for alpha/delta and beta/gamma chains. From the reads, TCRdb called clonotypes with MiXCR, one entry per CDR3 protein. Counted here are around 140,000 distinct CDR3 sequences, roughly 13% occurring once; the ten biggest clones make up about 8.6%. Sequenced sample: a population of CD138-negative cells sorted from bone marrow. Source of these receptors: a donor aged 40 or over with multiple myeloma.

A remark on this clonotype: This may come from a read error, since a much larger clone is one base off. No DNA is shown, since the ends of the CDR3 on it are uncertain; the CDR3 is the one TCRdb lists. The chain links TRBV15 to TRBJ2-1. CDR1 is LNHNV, CDR2 YYDKDF, per germline (reference sequence). Counting both end residues, the CDR3 totals 14 amino acids. CDR3 loop: CATSRVGIGNEQSF.

As to this clonotype: A much larger clone differs by one base, so this may be a read error. The CDR3 DNA sequence: TGCAGAGCTAGAGTCAGGACAGATACGCAGTATTTT. As protein: CRARVRTDTQYF. The chain uses TRBV20-1 and TRBJ2-3; D is ambiguous. This CDR3 region has 12 residues. Germline loops: CDR1 DFQATT, CDR2 SNEGSKA (reference sequence).

This clonotype was seen repeatedly, ten times or more. The chain has TRBV28 and TRBJ2-4; 7 bases fit TRBD2. The CDR3 length is 14 residues. Germline V CDR1 and CDR2: MDHEN, SYDVKM. V dropped 9 bases and J dropped 0; count of bases not matched to a gene: 5. The CDR3 nucleotides are TGTGCCAGACGGGTAGCGGGAGCCAAAAACATTCAGTACTTC. This translates into CARRVAGAKNIQYF.

The chain couples TRBV29-1 to TRBJ2-7; D may be TRBD2 (6 bases). CDR3 length: 12 residues. The germline gives CDR1 SQVTM, CDR2 ANQGSEA. Trimming removed 2 bases at V and 9 bases at J, with 14 bases between. CDR3 amino acids: CSVETPPGVQYF. The DNA for the CDR3 is TGCAGCGTTGAAACCCCCCCGGGAGTGCAGTACTTC.

Many counts were recorded for this clonotype. The rearrangement joins TRBV20-1 to TRBJ2-3; D uncertain. CDR3 length: 12 residues. Trimming shortened V by 3 bases and J by 2 bases, and 6 bases separated the two germline ends. Germline CDR1 is DFQATT and CDR2 is SNEGSKA (reference sequence). The CDR3 loop reads CSARPHTDTQYF. As DNA, the CDR3 is TGCAGTGCTAGGCCCCACACAGATACGCAGTATTTT.

Ten or more counts support this clonotype. This chain connects TRBV6-2 or TRBV6-3 to TRBJ2-2; no firm D call. Trimming cost V 2 bases and J 4 bases, with 5 bases left between them. The CDR3 is made up of 13 amino acids. Germline V gene data show CDR1 as MNHEY and CDR2 as SVGEGT. CDR3 loop: CASSYPITGELFF. In DNA form, the CDR3 reads TGTGCCAGCAGTTACCCAATCACCGGGGAGCTGTTTTTT.

The chain links TRBV5-1 to TRBJ2-1; D not certain. The CDR3 is 16 residues long. Germline values: CDR1 SGHRS, CDR2 YFSETQ. Trimming cost V 1 base and J 2 bases, with 13 bases left between them. The CDR3 sequence is CASSLHGQNPYNEQFF. CDR3 sequence (DNA): TGCGCCAGCAGCTTGCACGGGCAGAACCCCTACAATGAGCAGTTCTTC.

This clonotype was seen many times. V usage is TRBV29-1 and J usage is TRBJ2-1, with D hard to call. Trimming cost V 3 bases and J 3 bases, with 9 bases left between them. CDR1 SQVTM and CDR2 ANQGSEA come from the germline V gene. This CDR3 is built from 13 residues. In DNA form, the CDR3 reads TGCAGCGTTGAGTATCGTCTCTACAATGAGCAGTTCTTC. Translation: CSVEYRLYNEQFF.

This clonotype occurred many times. J is TRBJ2-5 and V is TRBV29-1, with D perhaps TRBD1 (5 bases). Trimming pared 7 bases from V and 3 bases from J, leaving 9 bases between. The CDR3 runs 11 residues. CDR1 and CDR2 (germline): SQVTM, ANQGSEA. The CDR3 DNA follows: TGCAGCGCCCAGGGCGAAGAGACCCAGTACTTC. Protein product: CSAQGEETQYF.

This clonotype was found many times. The V call is TRBV7-9, the J call TRBJ1-1; unclear D gene. Germline loops: CDR1 SEHNR, CDR2 FQNEAQ (reference sequence). V was cut by 6 bases and J by 4 bases, with 12 bases left in between. This CDR3 has 13 amino acids. The CDR3 spells CASSLGKRTEAFF. CDR3 DNA sequence: TGTGCCAGCAGTCTGGGCAAACGCACTGAAGCTTTCTTT.

This clonotype has at least ten counts. V gene TRBV7-2 combines with J gene TRBJ1-1; a possible D gene is TRBD1 (5 bases). The CDR3 consists of 15 residues. CDR1 is SGHTA, CDR2 FQGNSA, per germline. V was cut by 5 bases and J by 4 bases, with 17 bases left in between. CDR3 in DNA: TGTGCCAGCAGCCCGAGGCGGGGGGGTGGCACTGAAGCTTTCTTT. Translating gives CASSPRRGGGTEAFF.